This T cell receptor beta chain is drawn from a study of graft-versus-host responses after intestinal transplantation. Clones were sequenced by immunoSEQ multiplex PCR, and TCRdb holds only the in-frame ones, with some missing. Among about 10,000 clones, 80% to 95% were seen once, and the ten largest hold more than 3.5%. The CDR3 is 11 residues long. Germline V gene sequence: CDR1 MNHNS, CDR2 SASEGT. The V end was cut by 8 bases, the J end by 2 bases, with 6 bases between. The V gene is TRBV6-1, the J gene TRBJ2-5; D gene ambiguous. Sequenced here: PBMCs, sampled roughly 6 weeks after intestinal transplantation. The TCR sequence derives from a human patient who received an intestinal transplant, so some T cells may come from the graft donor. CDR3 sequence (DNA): TGTGCCAGCGGGGTTCAAGAGACCCAGTACTTC. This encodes CASGVQETQYF.